This TCR beta chain was retrieved from a study of T cells in Graves' hyperthyroidism and ophthalmopathy. Findings of the study overall: Ophthalmopathy was model-predicted a median roughly 6.2 months pre-onset. Also found in blood were most expanded thyroid clonotypes above 0.001.

This clonotype was detected a few times. Its antigen is unknown. Hyperthyroidism in the patients, aged 18 to 65, was newly diagnosed and under 2 months in duration. Amplification yielded TCR beta CDR3 regions, with RNA transcripts as the source. First-round RT-PCR with HTBI primers amplified the TCR CDR3 region. In TCRdb, the multiplex PCR reads were re-called with MiXCR into one record per CDR3 protein. The data hold roughly 740,000 distinct CDR3 sequences, with roughly 17% observed a single time. Germline V CDR1 and CDR2: DFQATT, SNEGSKA (reference sequence). The germline V and J ends were trimmed by 0 bases and 1 base, with 13 bases remaining between them. The CDR3 is made up of 15 amino acids.

The chain carries TRBV20-1 and TRBJ2-7, with D possibly TRBD2 on 6 matching bases. The sequencing input was blood. This sequence was found in a man in his late teens or twenties with Graves' hyperthyroidism. In DNA form, the CDR3 reads TGCAGTGCTAGAGATACCGGGAGTTGGTCCTACGAGCAGTACTTC. It codes for CSARDTGSWSYEQYF.